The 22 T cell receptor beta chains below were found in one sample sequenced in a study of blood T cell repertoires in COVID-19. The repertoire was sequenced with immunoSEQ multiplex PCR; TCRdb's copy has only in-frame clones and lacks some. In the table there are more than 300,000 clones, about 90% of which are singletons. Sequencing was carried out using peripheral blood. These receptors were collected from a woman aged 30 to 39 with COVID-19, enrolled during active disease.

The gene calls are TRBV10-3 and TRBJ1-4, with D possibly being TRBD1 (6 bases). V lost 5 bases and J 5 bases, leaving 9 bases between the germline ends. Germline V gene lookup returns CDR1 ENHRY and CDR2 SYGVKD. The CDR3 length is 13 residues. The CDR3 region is CAISTGQNEKLFF. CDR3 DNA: TGTGCCATCAGTACAGGGCAGAATGAAAAACTGTTTTTT.

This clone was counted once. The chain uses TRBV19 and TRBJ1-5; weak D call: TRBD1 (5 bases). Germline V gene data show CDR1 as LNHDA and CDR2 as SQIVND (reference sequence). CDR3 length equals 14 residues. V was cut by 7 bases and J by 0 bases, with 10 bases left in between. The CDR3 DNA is TGTGCCAGTAATGGGGGAGGTAGCAATCAGCCCCAGCATTTT. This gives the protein CASNGGGSNQPQHF.

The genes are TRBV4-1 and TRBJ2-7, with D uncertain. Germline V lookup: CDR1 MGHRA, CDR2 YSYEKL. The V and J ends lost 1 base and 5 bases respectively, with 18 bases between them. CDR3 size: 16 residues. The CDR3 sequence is CASSQVRTDPNHEQYF. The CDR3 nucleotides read TGCGCCAGCAGCCAAGTCCGCACAGACCCTAACCACGAGCAGTACTTC.

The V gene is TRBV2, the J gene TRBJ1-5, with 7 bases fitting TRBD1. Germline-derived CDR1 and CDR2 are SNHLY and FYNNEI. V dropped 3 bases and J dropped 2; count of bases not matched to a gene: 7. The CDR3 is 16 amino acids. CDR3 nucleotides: TGTGCCAGCAGTGAGGAAGGGGGCGTCGGCAATCAGCCCCAGCATTTT. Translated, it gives CASSEEGGVGNQPQHF.

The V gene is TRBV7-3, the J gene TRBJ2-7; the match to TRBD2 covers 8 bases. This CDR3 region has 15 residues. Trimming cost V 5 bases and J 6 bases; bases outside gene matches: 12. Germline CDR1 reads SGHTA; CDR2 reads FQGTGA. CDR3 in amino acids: CASSLEGGLASEQYF. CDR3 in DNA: TGTGCCAGCAGCCTGGAAGGAGGACTAGCAAGCGAGCAGTACTTC.

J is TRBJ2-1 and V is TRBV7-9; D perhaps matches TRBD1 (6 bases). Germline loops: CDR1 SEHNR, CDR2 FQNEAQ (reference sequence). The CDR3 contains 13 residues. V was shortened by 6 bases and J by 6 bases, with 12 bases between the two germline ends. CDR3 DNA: TGTGCCAGCAGTTACACAGGGTTCAATGAGCAGTTCTTC. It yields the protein CASSYTGFNEQFF.

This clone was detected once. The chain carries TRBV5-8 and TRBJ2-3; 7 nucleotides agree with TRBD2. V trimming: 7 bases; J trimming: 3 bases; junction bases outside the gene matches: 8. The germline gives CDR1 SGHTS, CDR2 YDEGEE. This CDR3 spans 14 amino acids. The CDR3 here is CASPGTKPTDTQYF. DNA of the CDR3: TGTGCCAGCCCTGGGACTAAGCCAACAGATACGCAGTATTTT.

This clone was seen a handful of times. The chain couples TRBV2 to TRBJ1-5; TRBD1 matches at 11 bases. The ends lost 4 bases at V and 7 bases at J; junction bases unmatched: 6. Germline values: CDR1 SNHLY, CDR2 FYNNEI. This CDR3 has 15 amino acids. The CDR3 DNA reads TGTGCCAGCAGTGGGGACAGGGGGTTGAACCAGCCCCAGCATTTT. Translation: CASSGDRGLNQPQHF.

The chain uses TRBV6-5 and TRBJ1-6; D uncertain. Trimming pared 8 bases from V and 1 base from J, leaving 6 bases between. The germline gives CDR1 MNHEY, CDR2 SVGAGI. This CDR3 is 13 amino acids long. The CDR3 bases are TGTGCCAGCCTTAGATCCTATAATTCACCCCTCCACTTT. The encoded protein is CASLRSYNSPLHF.

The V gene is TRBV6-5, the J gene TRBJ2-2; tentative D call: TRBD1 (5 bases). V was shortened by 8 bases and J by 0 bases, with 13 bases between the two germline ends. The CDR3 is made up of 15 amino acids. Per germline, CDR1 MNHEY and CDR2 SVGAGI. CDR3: CASHRTYTNTGELFF. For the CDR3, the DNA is TGTGCCAGCCACAGGACCTATACGAACACCGGGGAGCTGTTTTTT.

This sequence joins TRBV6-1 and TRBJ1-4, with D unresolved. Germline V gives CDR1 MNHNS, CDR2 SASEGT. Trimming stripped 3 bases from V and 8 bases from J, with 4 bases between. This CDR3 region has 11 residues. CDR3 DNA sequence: TGTGCCAGCAGTGATCAGGAAAAACTGTTTTTT. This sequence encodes CASSDQEKLFF.

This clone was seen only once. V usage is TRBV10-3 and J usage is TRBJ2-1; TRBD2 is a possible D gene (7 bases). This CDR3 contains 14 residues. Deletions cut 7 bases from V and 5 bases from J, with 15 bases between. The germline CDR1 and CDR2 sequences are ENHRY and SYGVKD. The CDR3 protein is CAIKAGAGNNEQFF. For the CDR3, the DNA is TGTGCCATCAAGGCGGGGGCGGGCAACAATGAGCAGTTCTTC.

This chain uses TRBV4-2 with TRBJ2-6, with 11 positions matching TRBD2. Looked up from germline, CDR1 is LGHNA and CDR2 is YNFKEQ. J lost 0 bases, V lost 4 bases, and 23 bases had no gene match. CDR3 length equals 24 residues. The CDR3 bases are TGTGCCAGCAGCCCCCTGGGGACGGAACCCTTTAGCGGGGGGGCCTTCTCTGGGGCCAACGTCCTGACTTTC. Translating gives CASSPLGTEPFSGGAFSGANVLTF.

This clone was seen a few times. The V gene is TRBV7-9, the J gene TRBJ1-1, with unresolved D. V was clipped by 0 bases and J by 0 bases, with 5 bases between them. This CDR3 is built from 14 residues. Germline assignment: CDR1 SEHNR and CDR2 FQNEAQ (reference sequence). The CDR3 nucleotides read TGTGCCAGCAGCTTAGCGTTTATGAACACTGAAGCTTTCTTT. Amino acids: CASSLAFMNTEAFF. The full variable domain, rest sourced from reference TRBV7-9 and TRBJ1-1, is DTGVSQNPRHKITKRGQNVTFRCDPISEHNRLYWYRQTLGQGPEFLTYFQNEAQLEKSRLLSDRFSAERPKGSFSTLEIQRTEQGDSAMYLCASSLAFMNTEAFFGQGTRLTVV.

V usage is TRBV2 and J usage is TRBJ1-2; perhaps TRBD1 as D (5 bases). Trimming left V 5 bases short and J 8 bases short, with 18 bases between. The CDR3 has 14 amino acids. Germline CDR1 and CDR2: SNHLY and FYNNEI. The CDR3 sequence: CASSYLDNGGGYTF. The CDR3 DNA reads TGTGCCAGCAGTTACCTTGACAATGGGGGGGGCTACACCTTC.

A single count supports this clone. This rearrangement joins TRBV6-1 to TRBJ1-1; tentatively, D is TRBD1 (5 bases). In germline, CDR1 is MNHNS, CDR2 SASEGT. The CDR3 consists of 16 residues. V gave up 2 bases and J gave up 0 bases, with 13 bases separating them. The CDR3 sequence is CASSERWAGMNTEAFF. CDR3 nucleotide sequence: TGTGCCAGCAGTGAAAGATGGGCAGGGATGAACACTGAAGCTTTCTTT.

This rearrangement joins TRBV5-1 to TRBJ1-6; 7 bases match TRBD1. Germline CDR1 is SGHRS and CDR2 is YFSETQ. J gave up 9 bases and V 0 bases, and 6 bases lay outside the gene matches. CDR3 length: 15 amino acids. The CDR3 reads CASSLGGGASSPLHF. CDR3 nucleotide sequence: TGCGCCAGCAGCTTGGGAGGGGGCGCGTCTTCACCCCTCCACTTT. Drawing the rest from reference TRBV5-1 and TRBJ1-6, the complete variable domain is KAGVTQTPRYLIKTRGQQVTLSCSPISGHRSVSWYQQTPGQGLQFLFEYFSETQRNKGNFPGRFSGRQFSNSRSEMNVSTLELGDSALYLCASSLGGGASSPLHFGNGTRLTVT.

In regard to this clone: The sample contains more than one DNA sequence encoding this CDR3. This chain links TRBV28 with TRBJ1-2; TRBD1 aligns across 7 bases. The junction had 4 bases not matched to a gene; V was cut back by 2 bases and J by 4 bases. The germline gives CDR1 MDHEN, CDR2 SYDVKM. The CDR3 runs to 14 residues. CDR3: CASSLPGQPYGYTF. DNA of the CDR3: TGTGCCAGCAGTTTACCGGGACAGCCCTATGGCTACACCTTC.

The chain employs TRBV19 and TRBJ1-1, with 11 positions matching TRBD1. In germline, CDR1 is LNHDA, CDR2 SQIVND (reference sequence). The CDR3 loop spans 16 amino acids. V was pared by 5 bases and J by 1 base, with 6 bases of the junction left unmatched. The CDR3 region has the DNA TGTGCCAGTAGTTTTGGACAGGGGGCGGCGAACACTGAAGCTTTCTTT. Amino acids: CASSFGQGAANTEAFF.

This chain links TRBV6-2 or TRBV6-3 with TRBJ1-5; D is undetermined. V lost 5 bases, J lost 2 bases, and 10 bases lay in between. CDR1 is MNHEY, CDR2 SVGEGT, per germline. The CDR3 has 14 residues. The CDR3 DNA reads TGTGCCAGCAGTATCTCGCAGGGCAATCAGCCCCAGCATTTT. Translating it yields CASSISQGNQPQHF.

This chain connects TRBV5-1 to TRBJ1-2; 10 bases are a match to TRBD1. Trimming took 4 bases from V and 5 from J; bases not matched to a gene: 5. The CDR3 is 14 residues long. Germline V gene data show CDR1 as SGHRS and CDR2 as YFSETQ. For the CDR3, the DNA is TGCGCCAGCAGCCCGATGGACAGGGGGTATGGCTACACCTTC. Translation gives CASSPMDRGYGYTF.

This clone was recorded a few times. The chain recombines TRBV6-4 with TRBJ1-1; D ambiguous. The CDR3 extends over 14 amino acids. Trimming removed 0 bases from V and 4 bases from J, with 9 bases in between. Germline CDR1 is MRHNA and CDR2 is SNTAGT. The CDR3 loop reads CASSDSGLITEAFF. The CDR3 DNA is TGTGCCAGCAGTGACTCAGGACTGATCACTGAAGCTTTCTTT.